The 22 T cell receptor beta chains in this list originate from one sample, sequenced in a study of T cell responses to AZD1222 COVID-19 vaccine. Sequencing used immunoSEQ multiplex PCR; TCRdb keeps in-frame clones, though not all of them. This repertoire shows 70,000 or so clones, 70% to 90% found once; its top ten account for 20% to 25%. Sequenced material: peripheral blood, taken 28 days after the second AZD1222 dose. These receptors came from an adult who received the AZD1222 COVID-19 vaccine.

Only one count was recorded for this clone. This chain uses TRBV6-5 with TRBJ2-7, with TRBD1 matching 9 bases. J lost 1 base, V lost 6 bases, and 7 bases had no gene match. The CDR3 sequence is 15 residues long. Germline V gene sequence: CDR1 MNHEY, CDR2 SVGAGI. CDR3 coding DNA: TGTGCCAGCAGGACTCAGGACAGGGGATCCTACGAGCAGTACTTC. Translating it yields CASRTQDRGSYEQYF.

The gene calls are TRBV12-3 or TRBV12-4 and TRBJ2-5, with D unresolved. Trimming removed 5 bases from V and 7 bases from J, with 14 bases in between. The CDR3 runs to 13 residues. DNA for the CDR3: TGTGCCAGCAGTCGGACCGTCAAGGGGACCCAGTACTTC. This codes for CASSRTVKGTQYF.

The rearrangement links TRBV18 to TRBJ1-2, with TRBD1 matching 11 bases. V lost 3 bases and J lost 6; bases outside the gene matches: 6. This CDR3 has 15 residues. Germline V CDR1 and CDR2: KGHSH, LQKENI. Written as DNA, the CDR3 is TGTGCCAGCTCACCTGGACAGGGGGCGATGGATGGCTACACCTTC. It translates to CASSPGQGAMDGYTF. Full variable domain (rest looked up from reference TRBV18 and TRBJ1-2): NAGVMQNPRHLVRRRGQEARLRCSPMKGHSHVYWYRQLPEEGLKFMVYLQKENIIDESGMPKERFSAEFPKEGPSILRIQQVVRGDSAAYFCASSPGQGAMDGYTFGSGTRLTVV.

The CDR3 region is CASSPAGVVNTGELFF. DNA of the CDR3: TGTGCCAGCAGCCCGGCGGGAGTCGTTAACACCGGGGAGCTGTTTTTT. This rearrangement joins TRBV5-4 to TRBJ2-2, with TRBD2 matching over 7 bases. The CDR3 is 16 amino acids. The V gene's germline CDR1 is SGHNT and CDR2 YYREEE (reference sequence). After removal of 4 bases from V and 2 bases from J, the junction contained 8 bases not matched to a gene.

V and J are TRBV5-6 and TRBJ2-7, with 7 bases fitting TRBD2. Per germline, CDR1 SGHDT and CDR2 YYEEEE. The CDR3 covers 14 residues. Trimming removed 4 bases from V and 3 bases from J; junction bases left unmatched: 7. CDR3 in DNA: TGTGCCAGCAGCCGAGGCCCTAGCGGCTACGAGCAGTACTTC. Translation: CASSRGPSGYEQYF.

This clone was found once. The rearrangement joins TRBV6-1 to TRBJ2-5; D unclear. Germline values: CDR1 MNHNS, CDR2 SASEGT. This CDR3 has 15 amino acids. Trimming left V 2 bases short and J 7 bases short, with 17 bases between. The CDR3 DNA reads as TGTGCCAGCAGTGAATACGGCCGATATTCCGGGACCCAGTACTTC. This codes for CASSEYGRYSGTQYF.

This clone was recorded a few times. The rearrangement joins TRBV25-1 to TRBJ1-6; D gene uncertain. Germline values: CDR1 MGHDK, CDR2 SYGVNS. This CDR3 is 14 amino acids long. V was trimmed by 9 bases and J by 10 bases, leaving 19 bases between them. CDR3 nucleotide sequence: TGTGCCAGTAGTCCATTCTCGGGGAAATCACCCCTCCACTTT. This gives the protein CASSPFSGKSPLHF.

This clone was seen just once. V usage is TRBV11-3 and J usage is TRBJ2-1; D tentatively reads TRBD1 or TRBD2 (6 bases each). The ends were cut back, 5 bases at V and 3 bases at J, with 11 bases in the middle. The CDR3 has 14 residues. Germline assignment: CDR1 SGHNT and CDR2 YENEEA. In DNA form, the CDR3 reads TGTGCCAGCAGCCCGAGGGGGGACTACAATGAGCAGTTCTTC. Protein product: CASSPRGDYNEQFF.

The chain uses TRBV27 and TRBJ2-6, with 8 bases that match TRBD2. Germline values: CDR1 MNHEY, CDR2 SMNVEV (reference sequence). J gave up 14 bases and V 5 bases, and 14 bases lay outside the gene matches. The CDR3 runs to 15 residues. CDR3 coding DNA: TGTGCCAGCAGTCGGGGGGGGACTCCCCCTCGGTTCCTGACTTTC. Translating gives CASSRGGTPPRFLTF. Complete variable domain (other parts from reference TRBV27 and TRBJ2-6): EAQVTQNPRYLITVTGKKLTVTCSQNMNHEYMSWYRQDPGLGLRQIYYSMNVEVTDKGDVPEGYKVSRKEKRNFPLILESPSPNQTSLYFCASSRGGTPPRFLTFGAGSRLTVL.

This rearrangement joins TRBV6-5 to TRBJ1-2; D is uncertain. From germline, CDR1 is MNHEY and CDR2 SVGAGI. Trimming shortened V by 6 bases and J by 5 bases, and 10 bases separated the two germline ends. The CDR3 length is 12 residues. CDR3 DNA: TGTGCCAGCAGACGGGAGAAGTATGGCTACACCTTC. It specifies CASRREKYGYTF.

V usage is TRBV3-1 (or the pseudogene TRBV3-2) and J usage is TRBJ2-1; D unresolved. Between the trimmed V and J ends, which lost 3 bases and 0 bases, there was a span of 6 bases. Germline V gene sequence: CDR1 LGHDT, CDR2 YNNKEL (reference sequence). The CDR3 runs 14 residues. The CDR3 loop reads CASSHGSSYNEQFF. DNA for the CDR3: TGTGCCAGCAGCCATGGATCCTCCTACAATGAGCAGTTCTTC.

The rearrangement links TRBV5-1 to TRBJ1-3; D call uncertain. This CDR3 spans 14 amino acids. V dropped 4 bases and J dropped 0 bases, with 8 bases sitting between them. Per germline, CDR1 SGHRS and CDR2 YFSETQ. This chain's CDR3 is CASSPSGSGNTIYF. The CDR3 bases are TGCGCCAGCAGCCCGTCCGGCTCTGGAAACACCATATATTTT.

The chain links TRBV6-4 to TRBJ1-5, with 7 bases aligning to TRBD1. There are 15 residues in the CDR3. Germline V lookup: CDR1 MRHNA, CDR2 SNTAGT. Trimming took 0 bases from V and 2 from J; bases not matched to a gene: 1. The CDR3 sequence is CASSDSGGGNQPQHF. Here the CDR3 DNA reads TGTGCCAGCAGTGACTCAGGGGGCGGCAATCAGCCCCAGCATTTT.

This chain uses TRBV10-2 with TRBJ1-2; 8 nucleotides line up with TRBD1. From germline, CDR1 is WSHSY and CDR2 SAAADI. After removal of 5 bases from V and 7 bases from J, the junction contained 3 bases not matched to a gene. There are 12 residues in the CDR3. CDR3: CASSPGTGGYTF. Here the CDR3 DNA reads TGCGCCAGCAGTCCGGGGACAGGTGGCTACACCTTC.

This chain joins TRBV18 and TRBJ1-1; D ambiguous. CDR3 length equals 13 residues. The ends were cut back, 3 bases at V and 0 bases at J, with 5 bases in the middle. Germline loops: CDR1 KGHSH, CDR2 LQKENI. The CDR3 nucleotides are TGTGCCAGCTCACCCGGAATGAACACTGAAGCTTTCTTT. Its translation is CASSPGMNTEAFF.

V gene TRBV2 combines with J gene TRBJ2-3; 10 nucleotides align to TRBD2. Looked up from germline, CDR1 is SNHLY and CDR2 is FYNNEI. This CDR3 is 18 amino acids long. J was trimmed by 0 bases and V by 4 bases; bases with no gene match: 10. The CDR3 here is CASSVLAGDFWSTDTQYF. In DNA, the CDR3 is TGTGCCAGCAGTGTGCTAGCGGGAGATTTTTGGAGCACAGATACGCAGTATTTT.

The rearrangement joins TRBV5-3 to TRBJ2-1; D remains unclear. TRBV5-3 is flagged as an ORF with uncertain function. There are 15 residues in the CDR3. V was cut by 10 bases and J by 5 bases, with 22 bases left in between. Written as DNA, the CDR3 is TGTGCCCTGATCGGCGGTGCTCGAAGTGACAATGAGCAGTTCTTC. Its translation: CALIGGARSDNEQFF.

The rearrangement links TRBV5-1 to TRBJ1-1; D call uncertain. The CDR3 consists of 13 residues. Germline CDR1 and CDR2: SGHRS and YFSETQ. The V end was cut by 4 bases, the J end by 5 bases, with 12 bases between. CDR3 protein: CASSPMDGTEAFF. The CDR3 coding sequence is TGCGCCAGCAGCCCAATGGATGGAACTGAAGCTTTCTTT.

The J gene is TRBJ2-3, the V gene TRBV15; D not resolved. Germline CDR1 LNHNV, CDR2 YYDKDF (reference sequence). V shed 7 bases and J shed 4 bases, with 18 bases lying between them. There are 15 residues in the CDR3. DNA of the CDR3: TGTGCCACCACTAAGCGATCGAACGGCGCAGATACGCAGTATTTT. Its translation: CATTKRSNGADTQYF.

The V gene is TRBV5-1, the J gene TRBJ2-3; D is perhaps TRBD1 (6 bases). This CDR3 is 17 amino acids long. Germline CDR1 reads SGHRS; CDR2 reads YFSETQ. With 0 bases removed from V and 0 bases from J, the gap between germline ends came to 14 bases. The CDR3 region has the DNA TGCGCCAGCAGCTTGGTGGGGGCAGGGCTGAGCACAGATACGCAGTATTTT. This codes for CASSLVGAGLSTDTQYF. Variable domain in full (rest from reference TRBV5-1 and TRBJ2-3): KAGVTQTPRYLIKTRGQQVTLSCSPISGHRSVSWYQQTPGQGLQFLFEYFSETQRNKGNFPGRFSGRQFSNSRSEMNVSTLELGDSALYLCASSLVGAGLSTDTQYFGPGTRLTVL.

The V call is TRBV5-6, the J call TRBJ1-4; D possibly corresponds to TRBD1 (6 bases). Per germline, CDR1 SGHDT and CDR2 YYEEEE. Trimming removed 4 bases at V and 0 bases at J, with 10 bases between. This CDR3 is built from 15 residues. CDR3 in amino acids: CASSIYRATNEKLFF. The CDR3 nucleotides are TGTGCCAGCAGCATATACAGGGCAACTAATGAAAAACTGTTTTTT.

This chain's CDR3 is CASSYWGNGATDTQYF. The CDR3 DNA sequence: TGTGCCAGCAGTTACTGGGGGAACGGGGCCACAGATACGCAGTATTTT. This chain uses TRBV6-6 with TRBJ2-3; D might be TRBD1 or TRBD2, each matching 5 bases. The CDR3 is made up of 16 amino acids. Germline assignment: CDR1 MNHNY and CDR2 SVGAGI (reference sequence). The ends were cut back, 1 base at V and 2 bases at J, with 13 bases in the middle.